The TCR beta chain described here comes from a study of T-cell memory formation after mild COVID-19. TCRdb passed the 5' RACE reads through MiXCR, listing each CDR3 protein once. The repertoire consists of roughly 400,000 distinct CDR3 sequences, with roughly 18% occurring once and the leading ten covering around a fifth. The CDR3 contains 17 residues. The V end lost 4 bases, the J end lost 8 bases, and 27 bases lay between the germline ends. Germline V lookup: CDR1 SGHKS, CDR2 YYEKEE (reference sequence). Sequences were obtained from PBMCs or a T cell subset sorted from them (not recorded which). The chain employs TRBV5-5 and TRBJ1-2; possibly TRBD1 for D (5 bases). The source of this sequence is a man younger than 35 who had mild COVID-19 (a few samples of this study predate the infection). Cell type and time point are not known. CDR3: CASSTPNGAGFFGGYTF. CDR3 nucleotides: TGTGCCAGCAGCACCCCGAATGGGGCAGGGTTCTTTGGCGGCTACACCTTC.